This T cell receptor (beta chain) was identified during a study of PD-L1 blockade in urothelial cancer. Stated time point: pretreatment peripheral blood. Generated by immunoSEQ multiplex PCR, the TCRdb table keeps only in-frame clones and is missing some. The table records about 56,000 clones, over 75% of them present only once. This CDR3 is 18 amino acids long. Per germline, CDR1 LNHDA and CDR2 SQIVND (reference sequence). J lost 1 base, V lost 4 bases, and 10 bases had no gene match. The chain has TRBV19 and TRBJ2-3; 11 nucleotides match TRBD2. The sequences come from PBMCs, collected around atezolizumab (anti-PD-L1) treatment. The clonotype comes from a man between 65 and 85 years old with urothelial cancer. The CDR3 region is CASSTLSRGLAGTDTQYF. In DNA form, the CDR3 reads TGTGCCAGTAGTACCCTCAGCAGGGGACTAGCGGGCACAGATACGCAGTATTTT.